A selection of T cell receptor beta chains follows, all from one sample in a study of T cell responses to AZD1222 COVID-19 vaccine. The data were produced by immunoSEQ multiplex PCR, yet TCRdb's version contains in-frame clones alone and is incomplete. Among 60,000 to 75,000 clones listed, around 90% were seen once. The sequences come from peripheral blood, collected on day 0 of AZD1222 vaccination. These receptors all stem from an adult in good health. Both conserved end residues are part of each CDR3. Fields, in order: J gene, clone size, V gene, D gene, CDR3 DNA, CDR3 protein. The D gene is left open where the match is weak. Clone size is stated in some rows and not others, as once, few, many or a class when expanded.

TRBJ2-7 | NA | TRBV10-3 | TRBD1 | TGTGCCCAGGGGCAGGGACAGGGCTACGAGCAGTACTTC | CAQGQGQGYEQYF
TRBJ2-1 | NA | TRBV6-5 | NA | TGTGCCAGTTGGGACTTCCCGTCGCGACACAATGAGCAGTTCTTC | CASWDFPSRHNEQFF
TRBJ1-1 | NA | TRBV3-1/TRBV3-2 | NA | TGTGCCAGCAGCCACGGGCGGGGGCCTCCCACTGAAGCTTTCTTT | CASSHGRGPPTEAFF
TRBJ2-1 | NA | TRBV2 | NA | TGTGCCAGCGACCGGGGACTGTCGGAGAATGAGCAGTTCTTC | CASDRGLSENEQFF
TRBJ1-1 | NA | TRBV3-1/TRBV3-2 | TRBD1 | TGTGCCAGCAGCCAAGGGGGACAGGGAGAGGAGATTGCTTTCTTT | CASSQGGQGEEIAFF
TRBJ1-6 | NA | TRBV6-5 | NA | TGTGCCAGCAGTTACAATGATCGGTTTAATTCACCCCTCCACTTT | CASSYNDRFNSPLHF
TRBJ1-2 | NA | TRBV21-1 | NA | TGTGCCAGCGCCCCGTTTCCAGGGTTTAATGACTATGGCTACACCTTC | CASAPFPGFNDYGYTF
TRBJ2-7 | NA | TRBV15 | TRBD2 | TGTGCCACCAGCAGAGGGAGTAGCGGGGGCGAGCAGTACTTC | CATSRGSSGGEQYF
TRBJ1-6 | NA | TRBV3-1/TRBV3-2 | TRBD1 | TGTGCCAGCAGCCAAGTTTACAGGGGAAGTTCACCCCTCCACTTT | CASSQVYRGSSPLHF
TRBJ1-3 | few | TRBV7-9 | NA | TGTGCCAGCAGCTTAGGTCAGCCTTCTGGAAACACCATATATTTT | CASSLGQPSGNTIYF
TRBJ1-3 | NA | TRBV6-5 | NA | TGTGCCAGCAGTTACTCGCCAGACGGAAACACCATATATTTT | CASSYSPDGNTIYF
TRBJ1-4 | NA | TRBV5-1 | NA | TGCGCCAGCAGCCAGGGACAATTTAATGAAAAACTGTTTTTT | CASSQGQFNEKLFF
TRBJ2-1 | NA | TRBV12-3/TRBV12-4 | NA | TGTGCCAGCAGTTTTCGGACCCCTGAGCAGTTCTTC | CASSFRTPEQFF
TRBJ1-5 | NA | TRBV10-3 | NA | TGTGCCATCAGTGCAGGGAGCAATCAGCCCCAGCATTTT | CAISAGSNQPQHF
TRBJ1-1 | NA | TRBV4-2 | TRBD1 | TGTGCCAGCAGGCCTCCGGGACAGGGGTTTACGGCTTTCTTT | CASRPPGQGFTAFF
TRBJ2-5 | NA | TRBV12-3/TRBV12-4 | NA | TGTGCCAGCCGACAGGCCCTCCAAGAGACCCAGTACTTC | CASRQALQETQYF
TRBJ2-7 | few | TRBV3-1/TRBV3-2 | NA | TGTGCCAGCAGCCCTACTCGTAGTCAGGGCCTTTACGAGCAGTACTTC | CASSPTRSQGLYEQYF
TRBJ2-7 | NA | TRBV12-3/TRBV12-4 | NA | TGTGCCAGCAGTCGGGCTAGCTACGAGCAGTACTTC | CASSRASYEQYF
TRBJ1-5 | NA | TRBV2 | NA | TGTGCCAGCAGTGATTTAGGGGGGAATCAGCCCCAGCATTTT | CASSDLGGNQPQHF
TRBJ1-2 | NA | TRBV12-3/TRBV12-4 | NA | TGTGCCAGCTCGTTGGGGGGCTCGAGTGGCTACACCTTC | CASSLGGSSGYTF
TRBJ1-2 | NA | TRBV30 | NA | TGTGCCTGGAGTGTTAACTATGGCTACACCTTC | CAWSVNYGYTF
TRBJ2-7 | NA | TRBV7-2 | NA | TGTGCCAGCAGCCTAAGCCGGATCTACGAGCAGTACTTC | CASSLSRIYEQYF
TRBJ1-2 | NA | TRBV3-1/TRBV3-2 | TRBD1 | TGTGCCAGCAGCCCCAGGGGGTCTTATGGCTACACCTTC | CASSPRGSYGYTF
TRBJ1-1 | NA | TRBV18 | NA | TGTGCCAGCTCCCTCACAGGGAACACTGAAGCTTTCTTT | CASSLTGNTEAFF
TRBJ1-1 | NA | TRBV5-1 | NA | TGCGCCAGCAGCTTGGAGGTGGCCCTCGGTGAAGCTTTCTTT | CASSLEVALGEAFF
TRBJ2-7 | once | TRBV4-2 | NA | TGTGCCAGCAGCCAAGGGGAAGGTAGGGGGTACGAGCAGTACTTC | CASSQGEGRGYEQYF
TRBJ1-5 | few | TRBV5-7 | NA | TGTGCCAGCAGCTCATCTGGCAGGGTGGATCAGCCCCAGCATTTT | CASSSSGRVDQPQHF
TRBJ2-5 | NA | TRBV18 | NA | TGTGCCAGCTCACCACAGCATCCGTCAGAGACCCAGTACTTC | CASSPQHPSETQYF
TRBJ1-3 | NA | TRBV5-4 | NA | TGTGCCAGCAGCAGTAGGACGGACGGAAACACCATATATTTT | CASSSRTDGNTIYF
TRBJ1-1 | NA | TRBV3-1/TRBV3-2 | TRBD1 | TGTGCCAGCAGCCACTACAGGGGTCCTAACACTGAAGCTTTCTTT | CASSHYRGPNTEAFF
TRBJ2-2 | NA | TRBV7-9 | NA | TGTGCCAGCAGCTTATTGGACACCGGGGAGCTGTTTTTT | CASSLLDTGELFF
TRBJ2-7 | NA | TRBV7-8 | NA | TGTGCCAGCAGCTTCCAGGGCTTTTACGAGCAGTACTTC | CASSFQGFYEQYF
TRBJ1-1 | NA | TRBV19 | NA | TGTGCCAGTAGTATACAGGGAGGGGACACTGAAGCTTTCTTT | CASSIQGGDTEAFF
TRBJ1-6 | NA | TRBV12-3/TRBV12-4 | NA | TGTGCCAGCAGCTCCGACCAGCCACCCCTCCACTTT | CASSSDQPPLHF
TRBJ1-2 | NA | TRBV6-5 | NA | TGTGCCAGCAGTTCTGCAGGCTATGGCTACACCTTC | CASSSAGYGYTF
TRBJ2-5 | NA | TRBV5-5 | TRBD1 | TGTGCCAGCAGCTTTACAGGGGGAGAGACCCAGTACTTC | CASSFTGGETQYF
TRBJ1-3 | once | TRBV7-9 | NA | TGTGCCAGCAGCTTAGAAGGGATTGGAAACACCATATATTTT | CASSLEGIGNTIYF
TRBJ1-2 | once | TRBV5-1 | NA | TGCGCCAGCAGCTTCACAGCTAACTATGGCTACACCTTC | CASSFTANYGYTF
TRBJ1-3 | NA | TRBV7-2 | NA | TGTGCCAGCAGCCTGACAGGACACTCTGGAAACACCATATATTTT | CASSLTGHSGNTIYF
TRBJ2-1 | once | TRBV12-5 | TRBD2 | TGTGCTAGTGGTTTGGGAGGACTAGATGAGCAGTTCTTC | CASGLGGLDEQFF
TRBJ1-1 | NA | TRBV5-5 | NA | TGTGCCAGCAGCTTCAGAGACATGAACACTGAAGCTTTCTTT | CASSFRDMNTEAFF
TRBJ2-7 | NA | TRBV5-1 | TRBD2 | TGCGCCAGCCGCACCACAGCGGGGGGGCCCCTTTACGAGCAGTACTTC | CASRTTAGGPLYEQYF